Below are 28 T cell receptor beta chains sequenced from a single sample in a study of CD8 T cells in Susac syndrome. An amount of RNA that ranged from 0.5 to 1 ug was reverse transcribed with random hexamers. TCRdb reprocessed the immunoSEQ multiplex PCR reads via MiXCR and lists one record per CDR3 protein. This sample yields roughly 190,000 distinct CDR3 sequences, of which 91% are seen a single time; approximately 0.09% belongs to the top ten. The material sequenced was CD4+ T cells from PBMCs. The receptors shown here come from a human donor with Susac syndrome.

The genes are TRBV4-2 and TRBJ2-5; D ambiguous. This CDR3 is 14 amino acids long. Germline CDR1 reads LGHNA; CDR2 reads YNFKEQ. V lost 0 bases to trimming and J lost 3 bases, with 8 bases between them. The CDR3 DNA reads as TGTGCCAGCAGCCAAGAAGGCCCTAAAGAGACCCAGTACTTC. It is translated as CASSQEGPKETQYF.

Of note for this clonotype: Its ends do not fully match the called genes, so a read error is possible. V gene TRBV9 combines with J gene TRBJ2-6, with a weak D call TRBD1 (5 bases). The CDR3 has 13 residues. Germline loops: CDR1 SGDLS, CDR2 YYNGEE. This CDR3 reads CASRTSGANVLTF. DNA of the CDR3: TGTGCCAGTCGAACCTCTGGGGCTAACGTCCTGACTTTC.

The V and J genes are TRBV19 and TRBJ2-3; D may correspond to TRBD1 or TRBD2 (6 bases each). CDR3 length: 17 amino acids. V was trimmed by 6 bases and J by 5 bases, leaving 24 bases between them. In germline, CDR1 is LNHDA, CDR2 SQIVND (reference sequence). The CDR3, as DNA: TGTGCCAGTAGCCCGAGGAGGGGGTCCCTGAGAGAAGATACGCAGTATTTT. This encodes CASSPRRGSLREDTQYF. Based on the CDR3 plus reference TRBV19 and TRBJ2-3, the full variable domain is DGGITQSPKYLFRKEGQNVTLSCEQNLNHDAMYWYRQDPGQGLRLIYYSQIVNDFQKGDIAEGYSVSREKKESFPLTVTSAQKNPTAFYLCASSPRRGSLREDTQYFGPGTRLTVL.

To note about this clonotype: A read error may produce the germline difference seen at one junction end. J is TRBJ2-7 and V is TRBV3-1; 7 nucleotides line up with TRBD2. In germline, CDR1 is LGHDT, CDR2 YNNKEL (reference sequence). The CDR3 sequence is 12 residues long. The CDR3 loop is CTSSGDFYEQYF. The CDR3 DNA reads as TGTACCAGCAGCGGGGACTTCTACGAGCAGTACTTC.

The chain employs TRBV6-1 and TRBJ1-6, with 7 bases lining up with TRBD1. This CDR3 contains 16 residues. The trim removed 6 bases at V and 10 bases at J, leaving 15 bases unmatched. Germline assignment: CDR1 MNHNS and CDR2 SASEGT. The CDR3 reads CASSLTGPDIRSPLHF. The DNA of the CDR3 is TGTGCCAGCAGCCTGACAGGGCCCGATATAAGGTCACCCCTCCACTTT.

The gene calls are TRBV15 and TRBJ1-2, with a possible D match to TRBD1 (5 bases). The V end lost 0 bases, the J end lost 8 bases, and 16 bases lay between the germline ends. The germline V gene has CDR1 LNHNV and CDR2 YYDKDF (reference sequence). The length of the CDR3 is 15 residues. CDR3 sequence: CATSRDKGGEGGYTF. CDR3 in DNA: TGTGCCACCAGCAGAGATAAAGGAGGGGAAGGAGGCTACACCTTC.

This sequence joins TRBV27 and TRBJ1-5; TRBD1 aligns across 9 bases. Per germline, CDR1 MNHEY and CDR2 SMNVEV (reference sequence). With V trimmed by 6 bases and J by 3 bases, 6 bases remained unmatched. The CDR3 consists of 15 residues. This CDR3 reads CASRGQGRHNQPQHF. In nucleotides, the CDR3 is TGTGCCAGCAGGGGACAGGGAAGACACAATCAGCCCCAGCATTTT.

The V call is TRBV18, the J call TRBJ2-1, with a possible D match to TRBD1 (5 bases). Germline CDR1 KGHSH, CDR2 LQKENI. Trimming cost V 5 bases and J 13 bases, with 18 bases left between them. CDR3 length: 13 amino acids. The CDR3 region has the DNA TGTGCCAGCTCATCTTATAAGGGGTTCGAACAGTTCTTC. This translates into CASSSYKGFEQFF.

The chain carries TRBV6-1 and TRBJ1-1; D is uncertain. The CDR3 contains 14 residues. V gave up 0 bases and J gave up 11 bases, with 16 bases separating them. Germline V CDR1 and CDR2: MNHNS, SASEGT. CDR3 nucleotides: TGTGCCAGCAGTGAAGCGTCTGCCAGCGGTTTCGCTTTCTTT. It encodes CASSEASASGFAFF.

The chain couples TRBV5-1 to TRBJ2-5; D is ambiguous. The CDR3 consists of 11 residues. The germline V and J ends were trimmed by 4 bases and 3 bases, with 4 bases remaining between them. CDR1 is SGHRS and CDR2 is YFSETQ in the germline V gene. The CDR3 region has the DNA TGCGCCAGCAGCGAAAAAGAGACCCAGTACTTC. This sequence encodes CASSEKETQYF.

The V and J genes are TRBV27 and TRBJ1-6, with 8 bases lining up with TRBD1. The CDR3 extends over 14 amino acids. V lost 3 bases to trimming and J lost 10 bases; unmatched junction nucleotides: 5. The germline V gene has CDR1 MNHEY and CDR2 SMNVEV (reference sequence). CDR3: CASSFSGGWSPLHF. The CDR3 bases are TGTGCCAGCAGTTTCTCAGGGGGCTGGTCACCCCTCCACTTT.

V is TRBV7-9 and J is TRBJ2-2, with D hard to call. CDR1 is SEHNR and CDR2 is FQNEAQ in the germline V gene (reference sequence). The CDR3 is 13 amino acids. V lost 9 bases and J 2 bases, leaving 10 bases between the germline ends. Written as DNA, the CDR3 is TGTGCCAGTGACACCTTCAACACCGGGGAGCTGTTTTTT. The encoded protein is CASDTFNTGELFF.

The chain employs TRBV2 and TRBJ2-7; no firm D call. V lost 1 base and J lost 5, with 12 bases in between. CDR1 is SNHLY, CDR2 FYNNEI, per germline. This CDR3 has 14 residues. The CDR3 loop is CASSEGLGFHEQYF. In nucleotides, the CDR3 is TGTGCCAGCAGTGAAGGGCTCGGGTTCCACGAGCAGTACTTC.

The rearrangement links TRBV5-8 to TRBJ1-1; D unresolved. CDR1 and CDR2 (germline): SGHTS, YDEGEE. The V end was cut by 0 bases, the J end by 1 base, with 10 bases between. CDR3 length: 15 amino acids. This CDR3 reads CASSLDYGENTEAFF. The CDR3 DNA reads as TGTGCCAGCAGCTTGGATTACGGGGAGAACACTGAAGCTTTCTTT.

This chain uses TRBV6-5 with TRBJ1-2; a possible D gene is TRBD1 (5 bases). Trimming left V 0 bases short and J 2 bases short, with 19 bases between. The germline CDR1 and CDR2 sequences are MNHEY and SVGAGI. CDR3 length equals 18 residues. This CDR3 reads CASSYSSPNDRANYGYTF. CDR3 in DNA: TGTGCCAGCAGTTACTCGTCCCCAAACGACAGAGCGAACTATGGCTACACCTTC.

The DNA for the CDR3 is TGTGCCAGCAGTGAAGGGCCAGGGTTGAACACTGAAGCTTTCTTT. This codes for CASSEGPGLNTEAFF. The rearrangement joins TRBV6-1 to TRBJ1-1, with D perhaps matching TRBD1 (5 bases). The CDR3 has 15 amino acids. CDR1 and CDR2 (germline): MNHNS, SASEGT. Trimming removed 1 base at V and 0 bases at J, with 9 bases between.

The chain links TRBV28 to TRBJ2-3; D call uncertain. The CDR3 spans 14 residues. Trimming removed 3 bases from V and 1 base from J, with 8 bases in between. Germline V gene data show CDR1 as MDHEN and CDR2 as SYDVKM. In DNA form, the CDR3 reads TGTGCCAGCAGTTTTTCAACCGGCACAGATACGCAGTATTTT. This gives the protein CASSFSTGTDTQYF.

The J gene is TRBJ1-1, the V gene TRBV2; possibly TRBD1 for D (5 bases). V dropped 4 bases and J dropped 0 bases, with 9 bases sitting between them. CDR3 length: 14 amino acids. The germline gives CDR1 SNHLY, CDR2 FYNNEI. CDR3 residues: CASSGRGMNTEAFF. The DNA of the CDR3 is TGTGCCAGCAGTGGCCGGGGGATGAACACTGAAGCTTTCTTT.

CDR3 DNA sequence: TGTGCCAGCAGTTTAAGCCAGGGGGGTGGCTACACCTTC. Residues: CASSLSQGGGYTF. The chain employs TRBV28 and TRBJ1-2, with 7 bases identical to TRBD1. This CDR3 is 13 amino acids long. J lost 7 bases, V lost 2 bases, and 4 bases had no gene match. The germline V gene encodes CDR1 MDHEN and CDR2 SYDVKM.

The V and J genes are TRBV29-1 and TRBJ1-5; D gene uncertain. Between the trimmed V and J ends, which lost 4 bases and 0 bases, there was a span of 7 bases. The germline V gene encodes CDR1 SQVTM and CDR2 ANQGSEA. The CDR3 loop spans 13 amino acids. CDR3 bases: TGCAGCGTTGCGGGGAATAGCAATCAGCCCCAGCATTTT. This translates into CSVAGNSNQPQHF.

The chain employs TRBV7-6 and TRBJ2-5, with 14 bases that match TRBD2. Trimming removed 3 bases from V and 3 bases from J; junction bases left unmatched: 3. The CDR3 extends over 16 amino acids. Germline V CDR1 and CDR2: SGHVS, FNYEAQ. CDR3 in amino acids: CASSLLGLAGEETQYF. CDR3 in DNA: TGTGCCAGCAGCTTGTTGGGACTAGCGGGGGAAGAGACCCAGTACTTC. The variable domain in full, completed from reference TRBV7-6 and TRBJ2-5, reads GAGVSQSPRYKVTKRGQDVALRCDPISGHVSLYWYRQALGQGPEFLTYFNYEAQQDKSGLPNDRFSAERPEGSISTLTIQRTEQRDSAMYRCASSLLGLAGEETQYFGPGTRLLVL.

CDR3 nucleotide sequence: TGTGCCAGCAGTGACTTCCAGCGGGAGGGCACAGATACGCAGTATTTT. Its translation: CASSDFQREGTDTQYF. V gene TRBV25-1 combines with J gene TRBJ2-3; 9 nucleotides line up with TRBD2. Germline values: CDR1 MGHDK, CDR2 SYGVNS. This CDR3 has 16 amino acids. V trimming: 3 bases; J trimming: 1 base; junction bases outside the gene matches: 5.

CDR3 DNA sequence: TGTGCCAGCAGCTTAAAACTAGCGGGGGCAGATACGCAGTATTTT. Amino acids: CASSLKLAGADTQYF. V usage is TRBV7-3 and J usage is TRBJ2-3; 11 bases match TRBD2. The V and J ends lost 1 base and 4 bases, in that order; junction bases with no gene match: 1. The CDR3 loop spans 15 amino acids. CDR1 is SGHTA and CDR2 is FQGTGA in the germline V gene.

This rearrangement joins TRBV18 to TRBJ2-1, with TRBD1 matching 7 bases. This CDR3 spans 15 amino acids. The V gene's germline CDR1 is KGHSH and CDR2 LQKENI. The J segment lost 8 bases and the V segment lost 1 base, leaving 8 bases of the junction unmatched. The chain's CDR3 is CASSPQGALIHEQFF. In DNA, the CDR3 is TGTGCCAGCTCACCACAGGGGGCCTTAATCCATGAGCAGTTCTTC.

This rearrangement joins TRBV29-1 to TRBJ2-2; possible D gene TRBD1, 5 bases. From germline, CDR1 is SQVTM and CDR2 ANQGSEA. V was clipped by 3 bases and J by 3 bases, with 8 bases between them. The CDR3 contains 13 residues. The CDR3 is CSVDRVDTGELFF. In DNA, the CDR3 is TGCAGCGTTGACAGGGTGGACACCGGGGAGCTGTTTTTT.

This chain links TRBV19 with TRBJ2-5; D gene ambiguous. The CDR3 totals 15 residues. V shed 4 bases and J shed 4 bases, with 16 bases lying between them. Germline CDR1 and CDR2: LNHDA and SQIVND (reference sequence). The chain's CDR3 is CASSNIRAKGETQYF. DNA for the CDR3: TGTGCCAGTAGTAACATTCGGGCGAAAGGAGAGACCCAGTACTTC.

This clonotype has just a few counts. As DNA, the CDR3 is TGTGCCAGCAGTGAAGGGTCAGGGGATCAGCCCCAGCATTTT. Encoded protein: CASSEGSGDQPQHF. The chain is built from TRBV6-1 and TRBJ1-5; D may be TRBD1 (6 bases). The length of the CDR3 is 14 residues. Germline CDR1 and CDR2: MNHNS and SASEGT. V was trimmed by 1 base and J by 5 bases, leaving 9 bases between them.

The rearrangement uses TRBV7-2 and TRBJ1-5, with D tentatively TRBD1 (6 bases). This CDR3 comprises 16 residues. Between the trimmed V and J ends, which lost 4 bases and 0 bases, there was a span of 13 bases. Germline values: CDR1 SGHTA, CDR2 FQGNSA. The DNA for the CDR3 is TGTGCCAGCAGCTCCCAGGGGTTGTATAGCAATCAGCCCCAGCATTTT. Translating it yields CASSSQGLYSNQPQHF.